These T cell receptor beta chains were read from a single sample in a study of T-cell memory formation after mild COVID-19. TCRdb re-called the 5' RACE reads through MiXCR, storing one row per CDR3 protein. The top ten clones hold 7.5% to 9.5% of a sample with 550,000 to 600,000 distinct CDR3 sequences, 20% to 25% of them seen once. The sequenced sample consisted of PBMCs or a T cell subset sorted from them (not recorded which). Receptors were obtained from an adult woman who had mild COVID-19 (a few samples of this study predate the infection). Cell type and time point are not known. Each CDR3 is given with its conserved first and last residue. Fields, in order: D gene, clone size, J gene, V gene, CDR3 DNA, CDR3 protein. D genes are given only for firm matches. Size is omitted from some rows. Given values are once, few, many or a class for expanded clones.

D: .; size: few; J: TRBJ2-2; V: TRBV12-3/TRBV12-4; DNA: TGTGCCAGCAGCCCCGGGACGGAGCTGTTTTTT; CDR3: CASSPGTELFF
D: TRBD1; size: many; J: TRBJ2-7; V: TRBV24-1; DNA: TGTGCCACCAGTGAGTGGACAGGGGGCGAGCAGTACTTC; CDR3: CATSEWTGGEQYF
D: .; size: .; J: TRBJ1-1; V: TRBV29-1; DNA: TGCAGCGAAAGACGGGGGCGGAACACTGAAGCTTTCTTT; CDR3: CSERRGRNTEAFF
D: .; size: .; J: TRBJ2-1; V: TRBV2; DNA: TGTGCCAGCAGTGCCCTAACATCACATGAGCAGTTCTTC; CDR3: CASSALTSHEQFF
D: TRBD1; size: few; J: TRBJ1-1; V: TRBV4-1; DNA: TGCGCCAGCAGCCAGGGACAGGGGCTAGTTGAAGCTTTCTTT; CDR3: CASSQGQGLVEAFF
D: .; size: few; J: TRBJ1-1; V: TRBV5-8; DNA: TGTGCCAGCAGCCCCCGGGACCCCGACACTGAAGCTTTCTTT; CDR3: CASSPRDPDTEAFF
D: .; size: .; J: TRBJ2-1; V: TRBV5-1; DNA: TGCGCCAGCAGCTTGCCTTCAGGTGGGTCCTACAATGAGCAGTTCTTC; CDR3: CASSLPSGGSYNEQFF
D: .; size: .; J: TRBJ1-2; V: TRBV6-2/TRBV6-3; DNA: TGTGCCAGCAGGAAGGTCGTCTTGGGCTACACCTTC; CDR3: CASRKVVLGYTF
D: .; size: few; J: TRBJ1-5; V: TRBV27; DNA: TGTGCCAGCAGAACAGCGTTTACAAATCAGCCCCAGCATTTT; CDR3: CASRTAFTNQPQHF
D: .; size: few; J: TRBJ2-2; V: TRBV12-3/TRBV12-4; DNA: TGTGCCAGCAGTTTGTTCCAGGTGAACACCGGGGAGCTGTTTTTT; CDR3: CASSLFQVNTGELFF
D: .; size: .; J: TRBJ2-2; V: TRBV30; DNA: TGTGCCTGGGGAGCAGGCGGGGAGCTGTTTTTT; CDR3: CAWGAGGELFF
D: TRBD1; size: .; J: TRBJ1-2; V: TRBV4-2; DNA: TGTGCCAGCAGCCCCGGGACAGCCGACAGCTATGGCTACACCTTC; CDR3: CASSPGTADSYGYTF
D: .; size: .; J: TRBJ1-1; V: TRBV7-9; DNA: TGTGCCAGCAGCCCACGGGCGGACGTGAACACTGAAGCTTTCTTT; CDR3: CASSPRADVNTEAFF
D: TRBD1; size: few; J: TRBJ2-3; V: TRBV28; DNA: TGTGCCAGCAGCTGGACAGGGGGGGATCAGACAGATACGCAGTATTTT; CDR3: CASSWTGGDQTDTQYF
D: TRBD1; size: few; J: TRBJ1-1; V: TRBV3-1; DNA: TGTGCCAGCAGCCCCCGGGGAGGGCAGGGGGGCACTGAAGCTTTCTTT; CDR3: CASSPRGGQGGTEAFF
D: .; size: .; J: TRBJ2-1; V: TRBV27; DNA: TGTGCCAGCAGCCCCCAGGGGCTCTACAATGAGCAGTTCTTC; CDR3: CASSPQGLYNEQFF
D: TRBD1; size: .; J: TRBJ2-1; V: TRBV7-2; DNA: TGTGCCAGCAGCTTAGATAGGGGGCCTGGGCAGTTCTTC; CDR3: CASSLDRGPGQFF
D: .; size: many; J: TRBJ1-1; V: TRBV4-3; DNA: TGCGCCAGCAGCCAAGGAGAAGGAGAAGGGGGTACCGAAGCTTTCTTT; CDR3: CASSQGEGEGGTEAFF
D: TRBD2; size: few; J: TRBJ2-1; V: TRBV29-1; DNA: TGCAGCGTCCTCGGACTAGCGGAAAATGACAATGAGCAGTTCTTC; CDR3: CSVLGLAENDNEQFF
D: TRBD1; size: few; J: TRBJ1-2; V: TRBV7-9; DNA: TGTGCCAGCAGCTTAGCCCCGGACAGGGGCGGCTACACCTTC; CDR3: CASSLAPDRGGYTF
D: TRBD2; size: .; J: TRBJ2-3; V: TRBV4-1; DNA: TGCGCCAGCAGCCAAGATACAACTAGCGGAAGCACAGATACGCAGTATTTT; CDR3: CASSQDTTSGSTDTQYF
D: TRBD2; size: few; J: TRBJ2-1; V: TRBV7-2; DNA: TGTGCCAGCAGTTCACGGACTAGCGGGAGAACCTACAATGAGCAGTTCTTC; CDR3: CASSSRTSGRTYNEQFF
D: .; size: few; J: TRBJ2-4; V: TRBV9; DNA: TGTGCCAGCAGCGTAGGTGGGGGAGGAGGCGAAAACATTCAGTACTTC; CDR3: CASSVGGGGGENIQYF
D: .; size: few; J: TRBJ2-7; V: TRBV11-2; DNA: TGTGCCAGCAGCTTAGCGGGCAGGGAGGGGGCCTACGAGCAGTACTTC; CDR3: CASSLAGREGAYEQYF
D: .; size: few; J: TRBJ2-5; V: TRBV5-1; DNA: TGCGCCAGCAGCTTCAGGGGCGGGGAAGAGACCCAGTACTTC; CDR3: CASSFRGGEETQYF
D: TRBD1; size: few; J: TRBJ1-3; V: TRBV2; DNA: TGTGCCAGCAGTTCCGGGACAGGGGGCGGAAACACCATATATTTT; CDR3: CASSSGTGGGNTIYF
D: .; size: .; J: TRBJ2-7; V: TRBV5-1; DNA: TGCGCCAGCAGCGCGGACAGACCTCCAGACGAGCAGTACTTC; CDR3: CASSADRPPDEQYF
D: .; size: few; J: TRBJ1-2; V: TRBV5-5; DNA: TGTGCCAGCAGTAAGACTGAGAACTATGGCTACACCTTC; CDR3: CASSKTENYGYTF
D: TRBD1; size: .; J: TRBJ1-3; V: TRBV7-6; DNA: TGTGCCAGCAGCAAAACCGGGACAGGGTTTGGAAACACCATATATTTT; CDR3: CASSKTGTGFGNTIYF
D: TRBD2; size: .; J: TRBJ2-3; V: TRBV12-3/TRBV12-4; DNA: TGTGCCAGCAGTGCCCATGGGTGGGAGGGATCAGATACGCAGTATTTT; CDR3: CASSAHGWEGSDTQYF
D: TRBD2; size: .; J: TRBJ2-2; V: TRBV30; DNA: TGTGCCTGGTACCGAGGGAGGGGAAAGGGTACTTCGAACACCGGGGAGCTGTTTTTT; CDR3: CAWYRGRGKGTSNTGELFF
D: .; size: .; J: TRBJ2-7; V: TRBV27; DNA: TGTGCCAGCGGAAGACAGTCCAACCGCTACGAGCAGTACTTC; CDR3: CASGRQSNRYEQYF
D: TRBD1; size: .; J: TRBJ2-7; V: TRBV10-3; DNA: TGTGCCATCCTCCGGGACAGAACCTACGAGCAGTACTTC; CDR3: CAILRDRTYEQYF
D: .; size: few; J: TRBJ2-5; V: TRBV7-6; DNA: TGTGCCAGCAGCCCCCACGCAGGACAGCTTGAAGGGGAGACCCAGTACTTC; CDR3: CASSPHAGQLEGETQYF
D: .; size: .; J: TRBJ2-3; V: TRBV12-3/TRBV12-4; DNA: TGTGCCACCACTAGGGCCTCTGAGCAAGGCACAGATACGCAGTATTTT; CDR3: CATTRASEQGTDTQYF
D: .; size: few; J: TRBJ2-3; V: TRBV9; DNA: TGTGCCAGCAGCGTAAGGGAGGCAGATACGCAGTATTTT; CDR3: CASSVREADTQYF
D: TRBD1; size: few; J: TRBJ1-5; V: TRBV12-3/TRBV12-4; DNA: TGTGCCAGCAGTCCGGACAGGGCGGATCAGCCCCAGCATTTT; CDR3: CASSPDRADQPQHF
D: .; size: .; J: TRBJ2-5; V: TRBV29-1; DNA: TGCAGCCTTGGGGACCTGTACCAAGAGACCCAGTACTTC; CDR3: CSLGDLYQETQYF
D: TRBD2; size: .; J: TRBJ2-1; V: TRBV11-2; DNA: TGTGCCAGCAGCTTTACGGCTAGCGGGGGGCATGAGCAGTTCTTC; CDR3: CASSFTASGGHEQFF
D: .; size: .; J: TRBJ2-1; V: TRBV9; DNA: TGTGCCAGCAGCGCCGCCGGGTGGGATGAGCAGTTCTTC; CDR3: CASSAAGWDEQFF
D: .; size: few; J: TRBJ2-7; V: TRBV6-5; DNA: TGTGCCAGCAGTTACCCAAAGGTCAGCTACGAGCAGTACTTC; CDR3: CASSYPKVSYEQYF